The next 23 T cell receptor beta chains were all read from a single sample in a study of T cells in women clearing cervical HPV infection. The table came from immunoSEQ multiplex PCR; TCRdb's copy has only in-frame clones and leaves some out. This sample's table reports 31,000 or so clones. Sequenced input: blood buffy coat. Source of these receptors: a woman aged 18 to 75 with a cervical HPV16 infection that either progressed to CIN3+ or cleared (not recorded which).

Concerning this clone itself: Read data end 3 residues before the CDR3 end; the end is taken from the germline J gene. The gene calls are TRBV6-2 or TRBV6-3 and TRBJ2-3; 8 bases agree with TRBD1. Germline CDR1 and CDR2: MNHEY and SVGEGT. This CDR3 contains 15 residues. The sequenced CDR3 bases are TGTGCCAGCAGCCCAGACAGGGGATGGGGTCAGCCG. Its translation is CASSPDRGWGQP. The full CDR3 reads CASSPDRGWGQPQYF.

The CDR3 bases that were read are TGTGCCAGTAGTAATTTAGCGGGGGCTTCTAGCTCCTACGAG. Translating it yields CASSNLAGASSSYE. The full CDR3 protein reads CASSNLAGASSSYEQYF. This chain links TRBV19 with TRBJ2-7; TRBD2 agrees at 9 bases. Read coverage stops 3 residues before the CDR3 terminus; the germline J gene supplies the remainder. The CDR3 is 17 residues long. The germline V gene encodes CDR1 LNHDA and CDR2 SQIVND (reference sequence). V gave up 4 bases and J gave up 0 bases; unmatched junction bases: 10.

Comments on this clone: The CDR3 is cut off 3 residues early in the read; its end comes from the germline J gene. The gene calls are TRBV30 and TRBJ2-5; 13 nucleotides line up with TRBD2. Germline-derived CDR1 and CDR2 are GTSNPN and SVGIG (reference sequence). V lost 3 bases, J lost 3 bases, and 1 base stayed unmatched. The CDR3 extends over 14 amino acids. The part of the CDR3 DNA that was read is TGTGCCTGGAGCGGACTAGCGGGGGAAGAGACC. Protein sequence: CAWSGLAGEET. In full, the CDR3 is CAWSGLAGEETQYF.

Remarks on this clone: The read ends 3 residues early relative to the CDR3; the germline J gene fills the gap. This chain uses TRBV2 with TRBJ2-2; 9 positions agree with TRBD1. The CDR3 is made up of 16 amino acids. Germline V gene data show CDR1 as SNHLY and CDR2 as FYNNEI. CDR3 bases read: TGTGCCAGCGCGAAACGGACAGGGGAAGGTAATGAAAAG. This encodes CASAKRTGEGNEK. The whole CDR3 reads CASAKRTGEGNEKLFF.

Remarks on this clone: The read gets to within 3 residues of the CDR3 end, and the germline J gene fills in the rest. The V and J genes are TRBV6-2 or TRBV6-3 and TRBJ1-5; D is unclear. The CDR3 contains 15 residues. Deletions cut 6 bases from V and 0 bases from J, with 12 bases between. CDR1 MNHEY and CDR2 SVGEGT come from the germline V gene. The CDR3 spells CASRPQFNSNQPQHF. CDR3 bases read: TGTGCCAGCAGACCCCAGTTTAATAGCAATCAGCCC.

With respect to this clone: The CDR3 is cut off 3 residues early in the read; its end comes from the germline J gene. Other DNA sequences within the sample encode an identical CDR3. The chain links TRBV11-3 to TRBJ1-4, with TRBD1 identical over 8 bases. The CDR3 is 15 residues long. CDR1 is SGHNT, CDR2 YENEEA, per germline. V lost 5 bases and J lost 8; bases outside the gene matches: 10. CDR3 DNA, as far as it was read: TGTGCCAGCAGCCGACGACAGGGGATCAACGAAAAA. This sequence encodes CASSRRQGINEK. The full CDR3 reads CASSRRQGINEKLFF.

A word on this clone: The read gets to within 3 residues of the CDR3 end, and the germline J gene fills in the rest. The chain joins TRBV20-1 to TRBJ2-7; a possible D gene is TRBD2 (6 bases). Trimming cost V 2 bases and J 4 bases, with 12 bases left between them. This CDR3 has 13 residues. Germline V gene data show CDR1 as DFQATT and CDR2 as SNEGSKA (reference sequence). CDR3 in amino acids: CSARHGGVYEQYF. Incomplete CDR3 DNA: TGCAGTGCTAGACATGGCGGGGTGTACGAG.

About this clone itself: With the read ending 3 residues before the CDR3 end, the germline J gene is used to fill in that end. This sequence joins TRBV6-1 and TRBJ1-2; TRBD1 matches at 8 bases. The length of the CDR3 is 16 residues. CDR1 MNHNS and CDR2 SASEGT come from the germline V gene. The covered CDR3 bases are TGTGCCAGCAGTGGGACAGGGCAGAAGTACCAATACGAC. Translating gives CASSGTGQKYQYD. The CDR3, in full, reads CASSGTGQKYQYDYTF.

For this clone: The CDR3 goes on 3 residues after the read ends, and that part is filled in from the germline J gene. The chain is built from TRBV5-5 and TRBJ2-4; D gene uncertain. Germline V lookup: CDR1 SGHKS, CDR2 YYEKEE (reference sequence). This CDR3 has 14 residues. Partial CDR3 DNA: TGTGCCAGCAGCTTCTCGGATAGCAATCAGCCT. This encodes CASSFSDSNQP. In full, the CDR3 is CASSFSDSNQPQYF.

Turning to this clone: Coverage ceases 3 residues before the CDR3 finishes, and the germline J gene fills in the end. This rearrangement joins TRBV6-2 or TRBV6-3 to TRBJ1-6; 8 bases fit TRBD1. The CDR3 is 17 residues long. In germline, CDR1 is MNHEY, CDR2 SVGEGT. The V and J ends lost 0 bases and 12 bases, in that order; junction bases with no gene match: 13. Incomplete CDR3 DNA: TGTGCCAGCAGTTACTCGAGGACAGGGAGAACCAGCAAACCC. It encodes CASSYSRTGRTSKP. The whole CDR3 sequence is CASSYSRTGRTSKPLHF.

In regard to this clone: The CDR3 end is not reached by the read, which stops 3 residues before it; the germline J gene fills it in. The V and J genes are TRBV12-3 or TRBV12-4 and TRBJ2-2; 10 bases fit TRBD1. This CDR3 region has 15 residues. The V segment lost 7 bases and the J segment 4 bases; nucleotides outside the gene matches: 6. The CDR3 region is CASMGTGDSTGELFF. The CDR3 bases that were read are TGTGCCAGCATGGGGACAGGGGATAGCACCGGGGAG.

The chain's CDR3 is CAIRSTLNQPQHF. The DNA read from the CDR3 is TGTGCCATCAGGTCGACACTGAATCAGCCC. This chain links TRBV10-3 with TRBJ1-5, with unresolved D. The read gets to within 3 residues of the CDR3 end, and the germline J gene fills in the rest. Germline assignment: CDR1 ENHRY and CDR2 SYGVKD. The CDR3 covers 13 residues. Trimming stripped 6 bases from V and 4 bases from J, with 10 bases between.

In regard to this clone: An end of the junction differs from the germline gene, which may be a read error. With the read ending 3 residues before the CDR3 end, the germline J gene is used to fill in that end. The sample has other DNA sequences that encode this CDR3 too. The chain couples TRBV18 to TRBJ1-3; tentative D call: TRBD1 (6 bases). Germline CDR1 KGHSH, CDR2 LQKENI. The CDR3 consists of 17 residues. CDR3 in amino acids: CASSPRRGVSAGNTIYF. The sequenced part of the CDR3 DNA is TGTGCCAGCTCACCTCGCAGGGGTGTCTCAGCCGGAAACACT.

Comment on this clone: The read terminates 3 residues before the CDR3 end, so the remaining end is supplied by the germline J gene. The chain has TRBV19 and TRBJ1-2; maybe TRBD1 (6 bases). The CDR3 spans 15 residues. Per germline, CDR1 LNHDA and CDR2 SQIVND (reference sequence). The part of the CDR3 DNA that was read is TGTGCCAGTAGTACCACGAGCGGGGGGGCGAATACC. Translation gives CASSTTSGGANT. The complete CDR3 protein is CASSTTSGGANTYTF.

A remark on this clone: The CDR3 is cut off 3 residues early in the read; its end comes from the germline J gene. This rearrangement joins TRBV6-1 to TRBJ2-3; D perhaps matches TRBD2 (5 bases). CDR1 and CDR2 (germline): MNHNS, SASEGT. The CDR3 runs 14 residues. Partial CDR3 DNA: TGTGCCAGCAGTGCCCGTGGCTACGGGGAGACG. It yields the protein CASSARGYGET. The entire CDR3 sequence reads CASSARGYGETQYF.

Comments on this clone: The observed sequence ends 3 residues before the CDR3 terminus, with the missing tail filled in from the germline J gene. This chain uses TRBV27 with TRBJ1-5; no firm D call. The V end was cut by 3 bases, the J end by 4 bases, with 4 bases between. In germline, CDR1 is MNHEY, CDR2 SMNVEV (reference sequence). The CDR3 is 12 amino acids. Incomplete CDR3 DNA: TGTGCCAGCAGTTTCCTGAATCAGCCC. Encoded protein: CASSFLNQP. The entire CDR3 protein is CASSFLNQPQHF.

Worth noting for this clone: The missing CDR3 end, 3 residues past where the read stops, is filled in from the germline J gene. The chain recombines TRBV20-1 with TRBJ2-5; 7 bases are shared with TRBD1. Germline CDR1 and CDR2: DFQATT and SNEGSKA (reference sequence). The CDR3 runs 13 residues. J lost 4 bases, V lost 7 bases, and 9 bases had no gene match. CDR3 protein: CSGNRGFGETQYF. CDR3 bases read: TGCAGTGGAAACAGGGGATTCGGAGAGACC.

Turning to this clone: The sequenced fragment ends 3 residues before the CDR3 boundary, so the rest is inferred from the germline J gene. The V and J genes are TRBV5-1 and TRBJ2-7, with D tentatively TRBD2 (5 bases). The germline V and J ends were trimmed by 0 bases and 2 bases, with 12 bases remaining between them. The CDR3 runs to 15 residues. Germline CDR1 reads SGHRS; CDR2 reads YFSETQ. The sequenced CDR3 bases are TGCGCCAGCAGCTTGGGGGGTAGCGATACCTACGAG. It is translated as CASSLGGSDTYE. The whole CDR3 protein reads CASSLGGSDTYEQYF.

Details on this clone: The read ends 3 residues before the CDR3 terminus; that terminus is restored from the germline J gene. This chain links TRBV19 with TRBJ1-2, with TRBD1 matching 12 bases. Looked up from germline, CDR1 is LNHDA and CDR2 is SQIVND (reference sequence). This CDR3 contains 15 residues. The CDR3 loop is CASSRGQGASYDYTF. The DNA read from the CDR3 is TGTGCCAGTAGTAGGGGACAGGGGGCCTCCTACGAC.

Turning to this clone: The read ends 3 residues shy of where the CDR3 ends; the end is completed using the germline J gene. The genes are TRBV5-6 and TRBJ2-2; 7 nucleotides line up with TRBD2. Germline V gives CDR1 SGHDT, CDR2 YYEEEE. The CDR3 totals 15 residues. CDR3: CASSLLFGGNEKLFF. Partial CDR3 DNA: TGTGCCAGCAGCTTGCTTTTCGGGGGGAATGAAAAG.

Points on this clone: At one end, the junction sequence differs from germline, possibly due to a read error. The read is 3 residues too short to cover the CDR3 end, so that end is filled in from the germline J gene. The chain couples TRBV18 to TRBJ2-1; 8 bases agree with TRBD2. Germline V gene data show CDR1 as KGHSH and CDR2 as LQKENI. The CDR3 runs 16 residues. The CDR3 DNA, read in part, is TGTGCCAGCTCACCGCCACTAGCGGAAGCCTACAGTGAG. This translates into CASSPPLAEAYSE. The full CDR3 reads CASSPPLAEAYSEQFF. The variable domain in full, with the rest retrieved from reference TRBV18 and TRBJ2-1, is NAGVMQNPRHLVRRRGQEARLRCSPMKGHSHVYWYRQLPEEGLKFMVYLQKENIIDESGMPKERFSAEFPKEGPSILRIQQVVRGDSAAYFCASSPPLAEAYSEQFFGPGTRLTVL.

The sequenced part of the CDR3 DNA is TGTGCCAGCAGTGAACAACAGGGGACTTACACAGATACG. Its translation is CASSEQQGTYTDT. The CDR3 in full is CASSEQQGTYTDTQYF. The V gene is TRBV2, the J gene TRBJ2-3, with D maybe TRBD1 (7 bases). Sequencing ends 3 residues short of the CDR3 end; the germline J gene provides the rest. Trimming pared 2 bases from V and 2 bases from J, leaving 14 bases between. Looked up from germline, CDR1 is SNHLY and CDR2 is FYNNEI. The CDR3 covers 16 residues.

With respect to this clone: Read coverage stops 3 residues before the CDR3 terminus; the germline J gene supplies the remainder. The V and J genes are TRBV6-1 and TRBJ1-2, with D uncertain. Per the germline V gene, CDR1 is MNHNS and CDR2 is SASEGT. This CDR3 region has 10 residues. The CDR3: CASGAYDYTF. Partial CDR3 DNA: TGTGCCAGCGGTGCCTACGAC.